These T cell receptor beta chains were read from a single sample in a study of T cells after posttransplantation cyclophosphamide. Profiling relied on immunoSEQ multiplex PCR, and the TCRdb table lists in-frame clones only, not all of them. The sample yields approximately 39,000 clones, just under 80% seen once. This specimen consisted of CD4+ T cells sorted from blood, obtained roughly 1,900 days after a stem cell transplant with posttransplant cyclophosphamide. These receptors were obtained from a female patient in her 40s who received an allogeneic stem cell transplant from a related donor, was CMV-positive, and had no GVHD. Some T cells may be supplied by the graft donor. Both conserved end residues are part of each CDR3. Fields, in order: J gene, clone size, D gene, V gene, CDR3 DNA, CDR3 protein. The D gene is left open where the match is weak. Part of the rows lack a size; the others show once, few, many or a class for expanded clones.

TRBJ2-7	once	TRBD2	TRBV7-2	TGTGCCAGCAGCCGGACTAGCGGGGGGGGGTACGAGCAGTACTTC	CASSRTSGGGYEQYF
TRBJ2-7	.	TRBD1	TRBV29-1	TGCAGCTATCGACAGGGCTCCTACGAGCAGTACTTC	CSYRQGSYEQYF
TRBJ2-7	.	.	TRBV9	TGTGCCAGCAGCGTAACCGGGAGCTCCTACGAGCAGTACTTC	CASSVTGSSYEQYF
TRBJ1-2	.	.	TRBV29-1	TGCAGCGTTCCTACGGACAATTCTCGCGGCTACACCTTC	CSVPTDNSRGYTF
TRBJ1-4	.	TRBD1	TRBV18	TGTGCCAGCTCCCCCGGACAGGGAGGAGAAAAACTGTTTTTT	CASSPGQGGEKLFF
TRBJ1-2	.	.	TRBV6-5	TGTGCCAGCAGTTACGCGCCCGTCTATGGCTACACCTTC	CASSYAPVYGYTF
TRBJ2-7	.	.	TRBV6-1	TGTGCCAGCAGTGGCGCCTACGAGCAGTACTTC	CASSGAYEQYF
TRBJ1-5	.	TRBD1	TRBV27	TGTGCCAGCAGTCTTACAGGGGGCCGCAATCAGCCCCAGCATTTT	CASSLTGGRNQPQHF
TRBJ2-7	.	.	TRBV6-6	TGTGCCAGCAGTTACGAAGAGTACTCCTACGAGCAGTACTTC	CASSYEEYSYEQYF
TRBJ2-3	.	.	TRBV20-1	TGCAGTGCGCGAAGCCTAGATACGCAGTATTTT	CSARSLDTQYF
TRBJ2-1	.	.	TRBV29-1	TGCAGCGCCGTCCGTGGAGGGGTTTCCAATGAGCAGTTCTTC	CSAVRGGVSNEQFF
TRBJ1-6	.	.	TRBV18	TGTGCCAGCTCACCTCGAAGCGAGGGATTTTCACCCCTCCACTTT	CASSPRSEGFSPLHF